Shown below are 11 T cell receptor beta chains from a single sample sequenced in a study of T cells in Graves' hyperthyroidism and ophthalmopathy. RNA transcripts were the template for amplifying TCR beta CDR3 regions. With the HTBI primer set, the TCR CDR3 went through a first round of RT-PCR. TCRdb re-called the multiplex PCR reads through MiXCR, storing one row per CDR3 protein. The repertoire holds some 580,000 distinct CDR3 sequences, about a sixth seen once, with approximately 3.5% in the top ten. The sequencing sample was made of blood. These receptors all come from a woman between 40 and 50 years old with Graves' ophthalmopathy.

This sequence joins TRBV6-5 and TRBJ2-4, with 12 bases fitting TRBD1. Trimming took 2 bases from V and 0 from J; bases not matched to a gene: 11. From germline, CDR1 is MNHEY and CDR2 SVGAGI. The length of the CDR3 is 20 residues. CDR3 protein: CASSYRRPGQGALAKNIQYF. DNA of the CDR3: TGTGCCAGCAGTTACAGACGACCGGGACAGGGGGCTCTAGCCAAAAACATTCAGTACTTC.

This chain joins TRBV6-1 and TRBJ2-7, with a possible D match to TRBD2 (6 bases). Trimming removed 6 bases from V and 4 bases from J, with 13 bases in between. CDR1 and CDR2 from the germline V gene are MNHNS and SASEGT. The CDR3 consists of 13 residues. The CDR3 nucleotides read TGTGCCAGCAGCCAGGGACTTTTATACGAGCAGTACTTC. It codes for CASSQGLLYEQYF.

This clonotype came up a few times. J is TRBJ2-7 and V is TRBV13, with a possible D match to TRBD1 (6 bases). Germline CDR1 PRHDT, CDR2 FYEKMQ (reference sequence). The CDR3 consists of 14 residues. V lost 5 bases and J 1 base, leaving 12 bases between the germline ends. In DNA, the CDR3 is TGTGCCAGCAGCACCTGGGACACTTCCTACGAGCAGTACTTC. Encoded protein: CASSTWDTSYEQYF.

In its sample, this clonotype was seen many times. The chain employs TRBV20-1 and TRBJ2-7; D gene uncertain. This CDR3 comprises 13 residues. Looked up from germline, CDR1 is DFQATT and CDR2 is SNEGSKA (reference sequence). V lost 0 bases, J lost 3 bases, and 9 bases lay in between. The CDR3: CSARDPEYYEQYF. The DNA of the CDR3 is TGCAGTGCTAGAGATCCTGAATACTACGAGCAGTACTTC.

V gene TRBV5-1 combines with J gene TRBJ2-7; 7 positions match TRBD2. The CDR3 length is 15 residues. J lost 3 bases, V lost 1 base, and 7 bases had no gene match. The germline CDR1 and CDR2 sequences are SGHRS and YFSETQ. DNA of the CDR3: TGCGCCAGCAGCTTGTCTGTGGGGGAGGGCTACGAGCAGTACTTC. This translates into CASSLSVGEGYEQYF.

This clonotype has more than one count but fewer than ten. With a much larger clone just one base away, this may be a read error. The rearrangement uses TRBV28 and TRBJ2-1; 16 bases are shared with TRBD2. This CDR3 is 18 amino acids long. Germline V gene data show CDR1 as MDHEN and CDR2 as SYDVKM. Trimming at V came to 7 bases and at J to 5 bases, leaving 11 bases not matched to a gene. The CDR3 loop reads CASKPPGLAGGRDNEQFF. The CDR3 DNA is TGTGCCAGCAAGCCTCCGGGACTAGCGGGAGGGCGCGACAATGAGCAGTTCTTC.

This clonotype was picked up many times. The chain has TRBV30 and TRBJ1-2; D gene ambiguous. CDR3 length equals 12 residues. Germline CDR1 and CDR2: GTSNPN and SVGIG (reference sequence). V was clipped by 8 bases and J by 6 bases, with 16 bases between them. This CDR3 reads CAAGRAENGYTF. CDR3 DNA: TGTGCCGCCGGACGGGCCGAAAATGGCTACACCTTC.

This clonotype was seen only once. V is TRBV20-1 and J is TRBJ1-4; D might be TRBD1 (5 bases). Germline CDR1 is DFQATT and CDR2 is SNEGSKA (reference sequence). The V and J ends lost 6 bases and 0 bases respectively, with 14 bases between them. The CDR3 is made up of 15 amino acids. The CDR3 region is CSAAGYRPTNEKLFF. CDR3 sequence (DNA): TGCAGTGCAGCCGGGTACAGGCCAACTAATGAAAAACTGTTTTTT.

The J gene is TRBJ1-6, the V gene TRBV20-1; maybe TRBD1 (5 bases). V gave up 5 bases and J gave up 0 bases, with 14 bases separating them. Germline-derived CDR1 and CDR2 are DFQATT and SNEGSKA (reference sequence). The CDR3 covers 16 residues. The CDR3: CSARDFPSSYNSPLHF. DNA of the CDR3: TGCAGTGCTCGGGACTTCCCGAGCTCCTATAATTCACCCCTCCACTTT.

A few counts support this clonotype. The chain carries TRBV28 and TRBJ2-7, with TRBD2 matching over 7 bases. Germline CDR1 reads MDHEN; CDR2 reads SYDVKM. V lost 8 bases, J lost 3 bases, and 4 bases stayed unmatched. CDR3 length: 12 amino acids. CDR3 bases: TGTGCCAGCGGGCGGGGGTTCTACGAGCAGTACTTC. The encoded protein is CASGRGFYEQYF.

This clonotype was counted many times. This chain connects TRBV10-3 to TRBJ2-1, with unresolved D. V lost 3 bases to trimming and J lost 10 bases, with 7 bases between them. This CDR3 spans 11 amino acids. The V gene's germline CDR1 is ENHRY and CDR2 SYGVKD. CDR3 region: CAISDPGEQFF. As DNA, the CDR3 is TGTGCCATCAGTGACCCCGGAGAGCAGTTCTTC.